This TCR beta chain was identified in a study of MAIT cells during Salmonella Paratyphi A infection (dated by TCRdb to about 2017). Context from the whole study: Adult volunteers aged 18 to 60 swallowed one dose of 1-5x10^3 CFU of S. Paratyphi A strain NVGH308. Starting at diagnosis, the diagnosed volunteers took ciprofloxacin 500 mg twice daily for 14 days. The investigation overall reported the following: MAIT TRBV usage was oligoclonal with a preference for TRBV20 and TRBV6, and infection appeared not to change this usage. From baseline to mid-infection, the space taken up by over-represented MAIT clonotypes dropped significantly (approximately 0.16 to 0.094), whereas no significant difference was seen post-infection. Although the availability of volunteer samples limited sample sizes, the sizes were judged adequate for detecting differences between groups. Compared with healthy controls, diagnosed volunteers had more expansion or contraction among the top five MAIT clonotypes (around 0.5 versus 0.13), a finding that suggests the repertoire is reshaped by infection.

Taken from cysteine to phenylalanine, the CDR3 has 17 residues. CDR3 DNA only is kept here, 51 bases in frame from base 1. V and J lose 4 bases and 0 bases, and a span of 16 bases separates them. Reading the germline V gene (reference sequence) gives CDR1 LNHDA and CDR2 SQIVND. The time point label for this specimen denotes: mid-infection, around enteric fever diagnosis. MAIT cells were defined as Valpha7.2+ CD161+ T cells and were identified and sorted by flow cytometry. In several volunteers who developed enteric fever after controlled oral challenge with live Salmonella Paratyphi A, circulating MAIT cell TCRbeta repertoires were profiled over time. Every diagnosed volunteer provided MAIT cell samples at three timepoints: pre-infection, mid-infection and post-infection. Enteric fever was diagnosed as Paratyphi A bacteremia and/or persistent fever above 38 °C lasting more than 12 hours. Challenged volunteers were diagnosed with infection sometime between day 4 and day 7 after challenge. For RNA extraction, between 5,000 and 10,000 MAIT cells from each sample were sorted straight into RNAqueous-Micro lysis buffer. Lymphoprep gradient centrifugation was used to isolate peripheral blood mononuclear cells from blood samples and leukocyte cones. A BD FACSAria Fusion or BD FACSAria III sorter was used for cell sorting.

In its sample, this clonotype comes out as medium-sized (0.01 to 0.1%). The antigen this receptor binds is unknown. It has no much larger one-base neighbor in the sample; base qualities were not kept. Preparation of the library involved 5' RACE. TCRbeta was amplified by two rounds of PCR with Phusion High-Fidelity polymerase, and sample-specific barcodes were added in the primers. Template-switch cDNA synthesis with SMARTScribe reverse transcriptase and a TRBC-specific primer was used to generate TCRbeta libraries. After barcoding, samples were pooled and then prepared using the NEBNext Ultra DNA Library Prep Kit for Illumina. Libraries were sequenced on an Illumina MiSeq with the MiSeq reagent kit v2, 300 cycles. The study's own analysis went as follows. Jemultiplexer demultiplexed the reads by barcode, and MiTCR with default parameters aligned the reads. VDJtools removed non-functional sequences, and clonotypes were defined by amino acid sequence, with clonotype frequencies based on assigned sequence reads. In the clonal space homeostasis analysis, clonotypes were binned by frequency as over-represented (0.05-1), large, medium and small. In-frame beta chains were kept once TCRdb had trimmed the public reads at Q25 with fastp and called clones with MiXCR. Rows matching on CDR3 protein sequence are summarized as one entry with the most common DNA and genes. TCRdb's processing, not the study's, gives the V and J calls here. The sample yields approximately 930 distinct CDR3 sequences; 22% were counted once. The ten largest clones take up 37% of the sample.

The receptor was isolated from a person between 18 and 69 years old who was deliberately infected with Salmonella Paratyphi A in a paratyphoid fever challenge study. The sample here was MAIT cells from PBMCs, taken at the middle sampling point of the challenge study. The V gene is TRBV19 and the J gene is TRBJ2-1; the D gene cannot be resolved beyond TRBD1 or TRBD2, each matching 5 bases. CDR3 sequence: CASSTHFGASSYNEQFF. The DNA is as follows: TGTGCCAGTAGTACCCATTTCGGGGCGAGCTCCTACAATGAGCAGTTCTTC.